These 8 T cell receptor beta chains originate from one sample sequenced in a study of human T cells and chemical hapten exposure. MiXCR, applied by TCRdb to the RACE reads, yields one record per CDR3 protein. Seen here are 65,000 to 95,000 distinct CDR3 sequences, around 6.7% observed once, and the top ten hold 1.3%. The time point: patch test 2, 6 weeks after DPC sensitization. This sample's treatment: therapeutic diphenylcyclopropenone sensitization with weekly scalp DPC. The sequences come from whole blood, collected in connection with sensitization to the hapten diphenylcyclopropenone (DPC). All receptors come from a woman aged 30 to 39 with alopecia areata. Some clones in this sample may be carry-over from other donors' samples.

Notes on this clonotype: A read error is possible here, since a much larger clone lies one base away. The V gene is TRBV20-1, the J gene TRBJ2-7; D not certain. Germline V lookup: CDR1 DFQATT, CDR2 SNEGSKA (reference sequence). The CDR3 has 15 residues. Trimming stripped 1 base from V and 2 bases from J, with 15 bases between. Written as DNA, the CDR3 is TGCAGTGCTAGAGGACGTCCCTGCCTCACCTACGAGCAGTACTTC. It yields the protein CSARGRPCLTYEQYF.

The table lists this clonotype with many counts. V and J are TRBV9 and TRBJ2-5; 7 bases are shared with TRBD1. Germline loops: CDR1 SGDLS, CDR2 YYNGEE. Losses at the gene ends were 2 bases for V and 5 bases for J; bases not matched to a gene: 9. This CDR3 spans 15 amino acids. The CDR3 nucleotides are TGTGCCAGCAGCGTGGGCCGGGACAGAAGGGAGACCCAGTACTTC. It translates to CASSVGRDRRETQYF.

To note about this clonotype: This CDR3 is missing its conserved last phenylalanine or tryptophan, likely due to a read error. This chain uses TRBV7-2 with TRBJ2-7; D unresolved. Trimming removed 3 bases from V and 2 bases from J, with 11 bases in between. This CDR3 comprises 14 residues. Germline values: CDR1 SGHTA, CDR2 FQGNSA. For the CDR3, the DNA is TGTGCCAGCAGCTTCGGCTCACCCGCCTACGAGCAGTACTTG. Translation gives CASSFGSPAYEQYL.

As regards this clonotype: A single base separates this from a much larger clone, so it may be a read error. The CDR3 sequence: CSETTVGVTDTQYF. CDR3 bases: TGCAGCGAGACGACAGTGGGAGTTACAGATACGCAGTATTTT. This rearrangement joins TRBV29-1 to TRBJ2-3; D might be TRBD1 or TRBD2, each matching 5 bases. V was pared by 7 bases and J by 3 bases, with 17 bases between. This CDR3 is built from 14 residues. CDR1 and CDR2 from the germline V gene are SQVTM and ANQGSEA.

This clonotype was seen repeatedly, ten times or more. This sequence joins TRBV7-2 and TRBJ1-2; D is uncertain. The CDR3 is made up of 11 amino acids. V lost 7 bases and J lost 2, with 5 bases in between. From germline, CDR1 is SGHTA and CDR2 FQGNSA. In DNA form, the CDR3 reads TGTGCCAGCAACACGAACTATGGCTACACCTTC. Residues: CASNTNYGYTF.

Written as DNA, the CDR3 is TGTGCCAGCAGCTCCGGGACAGGGGTCCCAGAAGCTTTCTTT. Its translation: CASSSGTGVPEAFF. The chain couples TRBV7-9 to TRBJ1-1; 10 bases line up with TRBD1. The CDR3 is 14 residues long. The J segment lost 8 bases and the V segment lost 4 bases, leaving 7 bases of the junction unmatched. Germline V gives CDR1 SEHNR, CDR2 FQNEAQ (reference sequence).

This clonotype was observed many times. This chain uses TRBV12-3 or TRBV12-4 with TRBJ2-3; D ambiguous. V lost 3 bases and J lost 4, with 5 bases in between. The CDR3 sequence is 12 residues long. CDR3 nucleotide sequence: TGTGCCAGCAGTTTTCTTGCAGATACGCAGTATTTT. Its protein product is CASSFLADTQYF.

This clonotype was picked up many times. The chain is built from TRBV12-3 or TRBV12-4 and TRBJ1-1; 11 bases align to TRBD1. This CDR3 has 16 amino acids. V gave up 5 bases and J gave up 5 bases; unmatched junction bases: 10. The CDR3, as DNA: TGTGCCAGCAGTCATACACTCGGGACAGGGGGAACTGAAGCTTTCTTT. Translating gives CASSHTLGTGGTEAFF.